The present entry profiles one T cell receptor (beta chain) with its context. Its cognate antigen is unknown. Germline CDR1 SGHAT, CDR2 FQDESV (reference sequence). The V gene lost 5 bases and the J gene lost 0 bases, with 11 bases spanning the gap. The CDR3 is 15 residues long. Each CDR3 protein is one row after TCRdb ran MiXCR on the RT-PCR reads. The sample includes around 33,000 distinct CDR3 sequences, 60% of them seen just once. The data originate from a study of yellow fever vaccine responses in identical twins. Study-wide points: Twins reportedly mounted vaccine T cell responses that seemed partly convergent, partly personalized.

The material sequenced was T cells from blood (PBMCs), unsorted or a sorted subset (not recorded which), taken before or after yellow fever vaccination (not recorded which). The V call is TRBV11-1, the J call TRBJ2-1; no reliable D call. The receptor was isolated from a woman between 18 and 29 years old who received the yellow fever vaccine. CDR3 region: CASSPRPSSYNEQFF. The DNA of the CDR3 is TGTGCCAGCAGCCCTCGTCCGAGCTCCTACAATGAGCAGTTCTTC.